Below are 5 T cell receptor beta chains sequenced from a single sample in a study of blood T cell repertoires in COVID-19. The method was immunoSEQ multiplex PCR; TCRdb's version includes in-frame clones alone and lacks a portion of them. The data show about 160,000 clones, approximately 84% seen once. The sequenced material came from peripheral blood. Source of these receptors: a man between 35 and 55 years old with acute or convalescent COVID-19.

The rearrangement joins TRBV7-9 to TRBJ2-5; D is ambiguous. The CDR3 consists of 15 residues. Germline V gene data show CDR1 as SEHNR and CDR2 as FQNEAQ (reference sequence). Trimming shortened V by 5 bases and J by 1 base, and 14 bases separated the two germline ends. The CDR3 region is CASSPRRDFQETQYF. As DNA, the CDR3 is TGTGCCAGCAGCCCGAGACGCGACTTCCAAGAGACCCAGTACTTC.

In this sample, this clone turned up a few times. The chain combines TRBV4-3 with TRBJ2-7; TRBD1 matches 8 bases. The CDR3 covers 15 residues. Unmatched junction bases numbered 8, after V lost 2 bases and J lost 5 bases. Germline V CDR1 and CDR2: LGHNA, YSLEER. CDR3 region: CASSQNRQGNDEQYF. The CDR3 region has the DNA TGCGCCAGCAGCCAAAATAGACAGGGGAACGACGAGCAGTACTTC.

For the CDR3, the DNA is TGTGCCTGGACAGTACAAATGAACACTGAAGCTTTCTTT. As protein: CAWTVQMNTEAFF. The V call is TRBV30, the J call TRBJ1-1; no firm D call. CDR3 size: 13 residues. Germline CDR1 reads GTSNPN; CDR2 reads SVGIG (reference sequence). The V end lost 4 bases, the J end lost 0 bases, and 9 bases lay between the germline ends.

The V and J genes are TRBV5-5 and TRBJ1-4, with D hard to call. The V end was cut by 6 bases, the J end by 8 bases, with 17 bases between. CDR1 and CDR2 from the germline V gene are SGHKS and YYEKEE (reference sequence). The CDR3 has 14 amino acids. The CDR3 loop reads CASTLRGDFEKLFF. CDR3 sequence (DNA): TGTGCCAGCACGCTGCGGGGAGACTTCGAAAAACTGTTTTTT.

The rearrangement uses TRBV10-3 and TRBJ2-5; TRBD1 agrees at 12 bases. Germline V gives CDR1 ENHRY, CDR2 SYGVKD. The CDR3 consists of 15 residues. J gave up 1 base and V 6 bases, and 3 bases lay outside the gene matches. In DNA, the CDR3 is TGTGCCATCAGAGAGGGACAGGGGGCCCAAGAGACCCAGTACTTC. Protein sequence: CAIREGQGAQETQYF.